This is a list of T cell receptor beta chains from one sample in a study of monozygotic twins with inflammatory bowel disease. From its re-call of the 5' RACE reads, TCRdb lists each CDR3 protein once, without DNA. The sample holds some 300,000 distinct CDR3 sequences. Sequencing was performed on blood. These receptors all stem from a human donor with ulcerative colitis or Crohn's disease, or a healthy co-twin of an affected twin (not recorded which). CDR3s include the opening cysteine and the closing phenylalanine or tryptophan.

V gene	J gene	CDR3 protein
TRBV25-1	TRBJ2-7	CASGPRTSGLSYEQYF
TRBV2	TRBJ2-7	CASSEILGLALSYEQYF
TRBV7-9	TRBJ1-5	CASSSQPNQPQHF
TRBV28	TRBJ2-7	CASPPGDHQPYEQYF
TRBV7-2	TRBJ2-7	CASSRRDNPYEQYF
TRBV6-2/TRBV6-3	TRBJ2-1	CASIRQGGNEQFF
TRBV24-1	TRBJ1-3	CATSDIRTGNTIYF
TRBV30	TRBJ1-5	CAWSSRRGGKQPQHF
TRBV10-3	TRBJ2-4	CAISEGSAGIQYF
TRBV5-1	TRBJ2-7	CASSLRPQAVRELFYEQYF
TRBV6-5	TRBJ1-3	CASREKGNTIYF
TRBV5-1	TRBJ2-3	CASNLDRGWDTQYF
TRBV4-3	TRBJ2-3	CASSQDRSARGRTDTQYF
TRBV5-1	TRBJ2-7	CASSPGLAGLISYEQYF
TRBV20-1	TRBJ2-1	CSATNPIGQSYNEQFF
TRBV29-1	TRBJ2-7	CSYRGGSSYEQYF
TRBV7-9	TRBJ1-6	CASSSSAWGVSPLHF
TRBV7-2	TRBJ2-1	CASSLAILAGAAYNEQFF
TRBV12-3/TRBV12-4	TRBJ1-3	CASSLTSSGNTIYF
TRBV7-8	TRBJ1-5	CASSLAEGNLRQPQHF
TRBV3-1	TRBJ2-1	CASSQGGGSYNEQFF
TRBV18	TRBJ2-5	CASSRIGETQYF
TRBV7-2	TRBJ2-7	CASSLPSSYEQYF
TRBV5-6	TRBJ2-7	CASSQEGWGEDEQYF
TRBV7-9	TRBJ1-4	CANSLISGTTNEKLFF
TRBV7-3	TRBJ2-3	CASSPLTGTQYF
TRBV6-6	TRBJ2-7	CASSDSLPYEQYF
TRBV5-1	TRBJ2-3	CASSLKGHTDTQYF
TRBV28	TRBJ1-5	CASSFELYGISNQPQHF
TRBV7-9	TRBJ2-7	CASSFKPTETSYEQYF
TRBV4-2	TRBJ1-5	CASSQHSYSNQPQHF
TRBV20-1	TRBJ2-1	CSASHRMANEQFF
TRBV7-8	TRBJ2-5	CASSLIPGPGPEETQYF
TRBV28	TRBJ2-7	CASGFTGEPSYEQYF
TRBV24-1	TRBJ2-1	CATSQVNPGTSVMEQFF
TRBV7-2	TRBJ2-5	CASSSGLKETQYF
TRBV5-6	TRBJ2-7	CASSLVSEVYEQYF
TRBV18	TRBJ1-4	CASSQRDRKGEKLFF
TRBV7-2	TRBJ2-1	CASSLWTSGANEQFF
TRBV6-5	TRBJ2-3	CASSYSGTVTDTQYF